One and the same sample provided the 7 T cell receptor beta chains below, sequenced in a study of OX40 agonist ivuxolimab in advanced cancers. The library was produced with the immunoSEQ multiplex PCR assay. TCRdb stores this immuneACCESS table with in-frame sequences only. Part of the clones is absent; in the studies checked, under half of the shortfall reflects unresolved V genes, and no reason is known for the rest. This sample comprises tens of thousands of clones, 87% of them detected only once. About 4.6% of the sample belongs to the ten largest clones. The specimen was CD4+ or CD8+ T cells sorted from blood, collected in a trial of the OX40 agonist ivuxolimab. These receptors all stem from an adult with an advanced solid tumor such as melanoma, head and neck, liver or kidney cancer.

The CDR3, as DNA: TGTGCCAGCAGCCCCGGGGTCGACAGGGCCCGCGGTGGGGCCAACGTCCTGACTTTC. This encodes CASSPGVDRARGGANVLTF. This chain connects TRBV9 to TRBJ2-6; TRBD1 aligns across 7 bases. The V gene's germline CDR1 is SGDLS and CDR2 YYNGEE. V shed 4 bases and J 3 bases; nucleotides not matched to a gene: 16. This CDR3 region has 19 residues.

This clone was found a few times. The chain combines TRBV7-9 with TRBJ1-1; the match to TRBD1 covers 7 bases. There are 14 residues in the CDR3. Germline-derived CDR1 and CDR2 are SEHNR and FQNEAQ (reference sequence). V lost 5 bases, J lost 3 bases, and 6 bases stayed unmatched. CDR3 sequence reads: CASSRDRGDTEAFF. CDR3 in DNA: TGTGCCAGCAGCCGGGACAGAGGGGACACTGAAGCTTTCTTT.

The chain is built from TRBV7-3 and TRBJ2-1, with 10 bases fitting TRBD2. V was clipped by 5 bases and J by 7 bases; unmatched bases: 8. Germline assignment: CDR1 SGHTA and CDR2 FQGTGA. The length of the CDR3 is 15 residues. CDR3 region: CASSVTSGKENEQFF. CDR3 sequence (DNA): TGTGCCAGCAGCGTCACTAGCGGGAAAGAAAATGAGCAGTTCTTC.

The CDR3 loop is CASSLSGRNTGELFF. CDR3 bases: TGTGCCAGCAGCCTTAGCGGGAGGAACACCGGGGAGCTGTTTTTT. This chain connects TRBV11-2 to TRBJ2-2, with 9 bases lining up with TRBD2. This CDR3 is 15 amino acids long. Germline loops: CDR1 SGHAT, CDR2 FQNNGV. V trimming: 5 bases; J trimming: 1 base; junction bases outside the gene matches: 2.

This chain joins TRBV11-3 and TRBJ1-3; D is ambiguous. Germline V lookup: CDR1 SGHNT, CDR2 YENEEA. V lost 6 bases to trimming and J lost 1 base, with 16 bases between them. The CDR3 is 16 amino acids. The CDR3 region has the DNA TGTGCCAGCAGTTGGGGTCCTCAGGAGTCTGGAAACACCATATATTTT. Its protein product is CASSWGPQESGNTIYF.

The rearrangement uses TRBV23-1 and TRBJ2-4; a weak D match, TRBD1 (6 bases). TRBV23-1 is recorded as an ORF, its role being uncertain. V was shortened by 9 bases and J by 0 bases, with 12 bases between the two germline ends. CDR3 length: 14 amino acids. CDR3 bases: TGCGCCAGAAGACAGGCGCCAGCCAAAAACATTCAGTACTTC. Amino acid sequence: CARRQAPAKNIQYF.

The chain combines TRBV5-1 with TRBJ2-2, with D uncertain. The CDR3 totals 14 residues. In germline, CDR1 is SGHRS, CDR2 YFSETQ. V lost 5 bases, J lost 2 bases, and 10 bases lay in between. The CDR3 protein is CASSLVDNTGELFF. The CDR3, as DNA: TGCGCCAGCAGTTTAGTCGATAACACCGGGGAGCTGTTTTTT.